What follows describes a single T cell receptor beta chain. No antigen is known for it. Each patient experienced a relapse that followed autologous stem cell transplantation, and brentuximab vedotin exposure varied. This specimen comes from a study of PD-1 blockade in classical Hodgkin lymphoma. General study points: A reduction in baseline TCR diversity was reportedly seen in newly diagnosed patients relative to healthy donors.

Using immunoSEQ multiplex PCR, the repertoire was profiled, and TCRdb retains in-frame clones only, with some absent. This table has over 20,000 clones, about 71% appearing once. This CDR3 is 15 amino acids long. CDR1 is SGHKS and CDR2 is YYEKEE in the germline V gene (reference sequence). Trimming pared 4 bases from V and 4 bases from J, leaving 15 bases between. The gene calls are TRBV5-5 and TRBJ2-1, with D uncertain. The sequencing here drew on peripheral blood mononuclear cells (PBMCs), taken at baseline. The TCR comes from a human donor with classical Hodgkin lymphoma. The CDR3 nucleotides are TGTGCCAGCAGCCTGGACCTGGGGAAATACAATGAGCAGTTCTTC. Translating it yields CASSLDLGKYNEQFF.